These 27 T cell receptor beta chains share one sample of origin, sequenced in a study of PD-L1 blockade in urothelial cancer. Time point noted: pretreatment peripheral blood. Here immunoSEQ multiplex PCR was the method, and the copy in TCRdb shows in-frame clones only, minus some. Of under 50,000 clones listed, around four fifths were seen once; the top ten hold 1.5% to 2%. The sequencing here drew on PBMCs, taken around atezolizumab (anti-PD-L1) treatment. The receptors stem from a man over 45 with urothelial cancer.

V gene TRBV2 combines with J gene TRBJ1-5, with 12 bases that match TRBD1. The V gene's germline CDR1 is SNHLY and CDR2 FYNNEI. Trimming took 6 bases from V and 5 from J; bases not matched to a gene: 5. The CDR3 sequence is 15 residues long. Here the CDR3 DNA reads TGTGCCAGCAGGGACGGGACAGGGGGCCATCAGCCCCAGCATTTT. This encodes CASRDGTGGHQPQHF.

This chain's CDR3 is CASSPALGRMNTEAFF. The DNA of the CDR3 is TGTGCCAGCAGTCCGGCTTTGGGCCGGATGAACACTGAAGCTTTCTTT. The rearrangement links TRBV27 to TRBJ1-1; D is ambiguous. The germline gives CDR1 MNHEY, CDR2 SMNVEV (reference sequence). CDR3 size: 16 residues. Trimming removed 5 bases at V and 0 bases at J, with 16 bases between.

This clone came up once. CDR3 loop: CASSGQGGGTGELFF. The DNA of the CDR3 is TGTGCCAGCAGCGGACAGGGCGGGGGCACCGGGGAGCTGTTTTTT. The chain recombines TRBV5-4 with TRBJ2-2; D is perhaps TRBD1 (8 bases). Germline assignment: CDR1 SGHNT and CDR2 YYREEE (reference sequence). The CDR3 sequence is 15 residues long. V was pared by 4 bases and J by 4 bases, with 14 bases between. Full variable domain (remainder filled in from reference TRBV5-4 and TRBJ2-2): ETGVTQSPTHLIKTRGQQVTLRCSSQSGHNTVSWYQQALGQGPQFIFQYYREEENGRGNFPPRFSGLQFPNYSSELNVNALELDDSALYLCASSGQGGGTGELFFGEGSRLTVL.

V is TRBV5-1 and J is TRBJ2-2, with D maybe TRBD1 (7 bases). Per germline, CDR1 SGHRS and CDR2 YFSETQ. The CDR3 runs to 16 residues. Trimming took 4 bases from V and 2 from J, leaving 15 bases between them. The CDR3 region is CASSRWTGLNTGELFF. CDR3 coding DNA: TGCGCCAGCAGCAGATGGACAGGACTAAACACCGGGGAGCTGTTTTTT.

In DNA, the CDR3 is TGCGCCAGCAGCCAAGACGCTAGCTGGGCCCAGTACTTC. Amino acid sequence: CASSQDASWAQYF. This chain links TRBV4-1 with TRBJ2-5, with D perhaps TRBD2 (5 bases). The CDR3 is made up of 13 amino acids. Germline V gives CDR1 MGHRA, CDR2 YSYEKL. The V gene lost 0 bases and the J gene lost 9 bases, with 11 bases spanning the gap.

The chain uses TRBV7-2 and TRBJ1-1; D unclear. This CDR3 is built from 13 residues. The ends were cut back, 4 bases at V and 1 base at J, with 7 bases in the middle. Looked up from germline, CDR1 is SGHTA and CDR2 is FQGNSA. This CDR3 is CASSWERNTEAFF. The CDR3 DNA sequence: TGTGCCAGCAGCTGGGAGAGGAACACTGAAGCTTTCTTT.

In its sample, this clone was seen once. The genes are TRBV2 and TRBJ2-7, with D possibly TRBD1 on 6 matching bases. Trimming cost V 6 bases and J 0 bases, with 9 bases left between them. The CDR3 covers 13 residues. Per the germline V gene, CDR1 is SNHLY and CDR2 is FYNNEI. The CDR3 DNA reads as TGTGCCAGCAGAGGGACATTCTCCTACGAGCAGTACTTC. Its translation: CASRGTFSYEQYF.

The rearrangement links TRBV27 to TRBJ1-1; TRBD1 agrees at 8 bases. The CDR3 loop spans 16 amino acids. Germline V gives CDR1 MNHEY, CDR2 SMNVEV (reference sequence). With 7 bases clipped from V and 7 bases from J, the junction kept 17 bases outside the gene matches. The CDR3 sequence: CASILWDRFHRFEAFF. For the CDR3, the DNA is TGTGCCAGCATTTTGTGGGACAGGTTCCACCGCTTTGAAGCTTTCTTT.

This chain joins TRBV14 and TRBJ2-7, with 11 bases matching TRBD1. The CDR3 loop spans 14 amino acids. J lost 7 bases, V lost 6 bases, and 8 bases had no gene match. Looked up from germline, CDR1 is SGHDN and CDR2 is FVKESK. The DNA of the CDR3 is TGTGCCAGCAGAAGGACAGGGGGCAGAGGGGAGCAGTACTTC. Protein product: CASRRTGGRGEQYF.

The chain joins TRBV5-1 to TRBJ1-1; 7 bases match TRBD1. The CDR3 has 15 amino acids. With V trimmed by 0 bases and J by 1 base, 3 bases remained unmatched. Germline values: CDR1 SGHRS, CDR2 YFSETQ. For the CDR3, the DNA is TGCGCCAGCAGCTTGGGCGGGACAGAGAACACTGAAGCTTTCTTT. Protein sequence: CASSLGGTENTEAFF. The complete variable domain, with remaining parts taken from reference TRBV5-1 and TRBJ1-1, reads KAGVTQTPRYLIKTRGQQVTLSCSPISGHRSVSWYQQTPGQGLQFLFEYFSETQRNKGNFPGRFSGRQFSNSRSEMNVSTLELGDSALYLCASSLGGTENTEAFFGQGTRLTVV.

V is TRBV11-2 and J is TRBJ2-1; TRBD1 might be the D (6 bases). There are 14 residues in the CDR3. Looked up from germline, CDR1 is SGHAT and CDR2 is FQNNGV. V was shortened by 1 base and J by 5 bases, with 9 bases between the two germline ends. The CDR3: CASSLGQAHNEQFF. The CDR3 nucleotides read TGTGCCAGCAGCTTAGGACAGGCCCACAATGAGCAGTTCTTC.

This clone came up once. The CDR3 reads CASRDGGIYGYTF. The CDR3, as DNA: TGTGCCAGCAGGGACGGGGGTATCTATGGCTACACCTTC. This chain connects TRBV6-5 to TRBJ1-2; a weak D match, TRBD1 (5 bases). The CDR3 has 13 amino acids. Germline V lookup: CDR1 MNHEY, CDR2 SVGAGI. The ends were cut back, 6 bases at V and 4 bases at J, with 12 bases in the middle.

The V and J genes are TRBV12-5 and TRBJ2-7; TRBD2 aligns across 14 bases. Looked up from germline, CDR1 is LGHNT and CDR2 is FRNRAP. Trimming removed 6 bases from V and 4 bases from J; junction bases left unmatched: 8. The CDR3 has 16 amino acids. The CDR3 DNA is TGTGCTAGTGGCGGAGGGACTAGCGGGAGCAGGTACGAGCAGTACTTC. Residues: CASGGGTSGSRYEQYF.

The chain has TRBV19 and TRBJ1-5; D is undetermined. The germline V gene has CDR1 LNHDA and CDR2 SQIVND (reference sequence). This CDR3 is 15 amino acids long. Trimming stripped 5 bases from V and 7 bases from J, with 18 bases between. Written as DNA, the CDR3 is TGTGCCAGTAGTGGCACGGGCGGGCGAGGGCAGCCCCAGCATTTT. It encodes CASSGTGGRGQPQHF.

This rearrangement joins TRBV29-1 to TRBJ2-7; D ambiguous. The CDR3 has 14 amino acids. Germline CDR1 SQVTM, CDR2 ANQGSEA. Between the trimmed V and J ends, which lost 4 bases and 0 bases, there was a span of 13 bases. CDR3 sequence reads: CSVGPHHSSYEQYV. CDR3 DNA: TGCAGCGTTGGACCCCACCACAGCTCCTACGAGCAGTACGTC.

The rearrangement uses TRBV6-5 and TRBJ2-1; maybe TRBD1 (5 bases). The V gene's germline CDR1 is MNHEY and CDR2 SVGAGI. Trimming took 5 bases from V and 4 from J, leaving 15 bases between them. The CDR3 loop spans 15 amino acids. The CDR3 protein is CASSPRQSSYNEQFF. The CDR3, as DNA: TGTGCCAGCAGTCCCCGACAGAGTTCATACAATGAGCAGTTCTTC.

CDR3 residues: CASSLRLAGGSEQYF. DNA for the CDR3: TGTGCCAGCAGCTTAAGGCTAGCGGGAGGGAGCGAGCAGTACTTC. The gene calls are TRBV7-9 and TRBJ2-7, with 12 bases fitting TRBD2. V gave up 2 bases and J gave up 6 bases; unmatched junction bases: 5. The CDR3 sequence is 15 residues long. CDR1 and CDR2 (germline): SEHNR, FQNEAQ (reference sequence).

This clone was seen a single time. V gene TRBV7-8 combines with J gene TRBJ1-1; 8 positions match TRBD1. Germline CDR1 and CDR2: SGHVS and FQNEAQ. V shed 5 bases and J 6 bases; nucleotides not matched to a gene: 14. The CDR3 spans 16 residues. The CDR3 DNA is TGTGCCAGCAGCCCTGGTAACAGGGGGTTAACCGCTGAAGCTTTCTTT. This sequence encodes CASSPGNRGLTAEAFF. Supplemented by reference TRBV7-8 and TRBJ1-1, the full variable domain reads GAGVSQSPRYKVAKRGQDVALRCDPISGHVSLFWYQQALGQGPEFLTYFQNEAQLDKSGLPSDRFFAERPEGSVSTLKIQRTQQEDSAVYLCASSPGNRGLTAEAFFGQGTRLTVV.

This chain connects TRBV10-3 to TRBJ2-7; D possibly corresponds to TRBD1 (5 bases). The V end lost 6 bases, the J end lost 5 bases, and 14 bases lay between the germline ends. From germline, CDR1 is ENHRY and CDR2 SYGVKD. The CDR3 has 13 amino acids. Written as DNA, the CDR3 is TGTGCCATCAGCCAACAGGCTTTCAACGAGCAGTACTTC. Residues: CAISQQAFNEQYF.

The chain has TRBV5-1 and TRBJ2-1, with 11 bases aligning to TRBD2. This CDR3 has 18 residues. Per the germline V gene, CDR1 is SGHRS and CDR2 is YFSETQ. J gave up 0 bases and V 4 bases, and 9 bases lay outside the gene matches. CDR3 amino acids: CASSALAGGPSSYNEQFF. CDR3 nucleotides: TGCGCCAGCAGCGCGCTAGCGGGGGGCCCTAGCTCCTACAATGAGCAGTTCTTC.

CDR3 in DNA: TGTGCCAGCAACGGGATGCCGAACACTGAAGCTTTCTTT. Translation: CASNGMPNTEAFF. The chain has TRBV28 and TRBJ1-1, with D hard to call. V was pared by 7 bases and J by 1 base, with 10 bases between. Germline V gene data show CDR1 as MDHEN and CDR2 as SYDVKM. The CDR3 is 13 residues long.

About this clone itself: Other nucleotide sequences from this sample produce the same CDR3. This chain links TRBV2 with TRBJ2-3; 12 nucleotides align to TRBD2. In germline, CDR1 is SNHLY, CDR2 FYNNEI. There are 17 residues in the CDR3. V lost 7 bases and J lost 0; bases outside the gene matches: 8. The CDR3 DNA reads as TGTGCCAGCAACGGACTAGCGGGGACTACAAGCACAGATACGCAGTATTTT. This gives the protein CASNGLAGTTSTDTQYF.

The chain has TRBV6-5 and TRBJ2-7, with 7 nucleotides matching TRBD1. V dropped 2 bases and J dropped 3; count of bases not matched to a gene: 10. Germline values: CDR1 MNHEY, CDR2 SVGAGI. This CDR3 has 16 residues. In DNA form, the CDR3 reads TGTGCCAGCAGTTACGACAGGGTAGGGGCCTTCTACGAGCAGTACTTC. Translated: CASSYDRVGAFYEQYF.

The V gene is TRBV6-6, the J gene TRBJ2-1, with D hard to call. Between the trimmed V and J ends, which lost 0 bases and 5 bases, there was a span of 11 bases. The CDR3 sequence is 15 residues long. Per the germline V gene, CDR1 is MNHNY and CDR2 is SVGAGI (reference sequence). The CDR3 region is CASSYSVTSNNEQFF. The CDR3 bases are TGTGCCAGCAGTTACTCGGTGACTTCCAACAATGAGCAGTTCTTC.

The chain links TRBV5-4 to TRBJ2-6, with 9 positions matching TRBD1. V was clipped by 0 bases and J by 2 bases; unmatched bases: 0. Germline assignment: CDR1 SGHNT and CDR2 YYREEE (reference sequence). The CDR3 has 16 residues. The CDR3 region has the DNA TGTGCCAGCAGCTTGGGACAGGGGGCTGGGGCCAACGTCCTGACTTTC. Its translation is CASSLGQGAGANVLTF. Combining the CDR3 with reference TRBV5-4 and TRBJ2-6 gives the whole variable domain ETGVTQSPTHLIKTRGQQVTLRCSSQSGHNTVSWYQQALGQGPQFIFQYYREEENGRGNFPPRFSGLQFPNYSSELNVNALELDDSALYLCASSLGQGAGANVLTFGAGSRLTVL.

V usage is TRBV27 and J usage is TRBJ1-6; D uncertain. Trimming stripped 7 bases from V and 7 bases from J, with 11 bases between. This CDR3 comprises 13 residues. Germline V lookup: CDR1 MNHEY, CDR2 SMNVEV (reference sequence). The CDR3 sequence is CASTLTRNSPLHF. DNA of the CDR3: TGTGCCAGCACCCTAACTAGGAATTCACCCCTCCACTTT.

This sequence joins TRBV15 and TRBJ1-3; 10 bases fit TRBD1. Germline loops: CDR1 LNHNV, CDR2 YYDKDF (reference sequence). This CDR3 spans 16 amino acids. J was trimmed by 3 bases and V by 5 bases; bases with no gene match: 7. The CDR3 DNA reads TGTGCCACCAGCGGAGGGGACAGGGGTATTGGAAACACCATATATTTT. Protein product: CATSGGDRGIGNTIYF.